This T cell receptor beta chain was identified in a study of blood T cells in healthy people across ages. For the second PCR, which ran for about 7 to 11 cycles, a sample-barcoded 5' primer and a J-beta primer mix were used. TCRdb re-called the 5' RACE reads through MiXCR, storing one row per CDR3 protein. The sample lists about 1.7 million distinct CDR3 sequences, roughly 28% occurring once. The germline V and J ends were trimmed by 2 bases and 3 bases, with 14 bases remaining between them. Looked up from germline, CDR1 is DFQATT and CDR2 is SNEGSKA (reference sequence). The CDR3 loop spans 14 amino acids. This clonotype was detected many times.

The sequence derives from a woman aged 25 to 39 in good health. This sequence joins TRBV20-1 and TRBJ2-7; D unclear. Sequenced: blood. The CDR3, as DNA: TGCAGTGCTAGACGTCAGGCGGAAAACTACGAGCAGTACTTC. Translated, it gives CSARRQAENYEQYF.